These 2 T cell receptor beta chains were sequenced from one sample in a study of T cell changes during pregnancy in multiple sclerosis. Sequenced by immunoSEQ multiplex PCR; TCRdb stores in-frame clones only, minus some. The sample contains tens of thousands of clones, 80% to 90% of which appear only once. The material sequenced was CD4+ T cells from peripheral blood mononuclear cells, taken in the first trimester of pregnancy. These receptor sequences come from a female donor with multiple sclerosis, enrolled in a pregnancy study.

This chain links TRBV18 with TRBJ1-2; the match to TRBD1 covers 11 bases. With 2 bases clipped from V and 8 bases from J, the junction kept 7 bases outside the gene matches. Germline loops: CDR1 KGHSH, CDR2 LQKENI. This CDR3 is 15 amino acids long. The CDR3 sequence is CASSPVGQGAGGYTF. CDR3 DNA: TGTGCCAGCTCACCAGTCGGACAGGGGGCGGGAGGCTACACCTTC.

The chain couples TRBV6-6 to TRBJ1-5, with a possible D match to TRBD1 (6 bases). This CDR3 is built from 14 residues. CDR1 is MNHNY, CDR2 SVGAGI, per germline (reference sequence). Trimming pared 6 bases from V and 6 bases from J, leaving 15 bases between. CDR3 in amino acids: CASSSEWGLQPQHF. The CDR3 coding sequence is TGTGCCAGCAGCTCCGAGTGGGGGCTTCAGCCCCAGCATTTT.